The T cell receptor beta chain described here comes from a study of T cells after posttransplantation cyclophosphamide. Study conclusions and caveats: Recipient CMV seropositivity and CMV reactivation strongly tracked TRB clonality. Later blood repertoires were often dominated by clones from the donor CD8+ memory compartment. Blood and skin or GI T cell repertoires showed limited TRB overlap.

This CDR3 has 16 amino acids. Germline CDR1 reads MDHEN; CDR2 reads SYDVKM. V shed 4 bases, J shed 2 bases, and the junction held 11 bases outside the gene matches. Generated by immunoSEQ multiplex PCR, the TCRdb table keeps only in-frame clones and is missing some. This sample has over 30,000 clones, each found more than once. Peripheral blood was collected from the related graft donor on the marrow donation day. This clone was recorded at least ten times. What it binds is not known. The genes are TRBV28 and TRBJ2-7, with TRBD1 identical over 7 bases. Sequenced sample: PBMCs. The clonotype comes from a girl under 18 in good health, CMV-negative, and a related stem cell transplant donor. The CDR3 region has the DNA TGTGCCAGCAGTTCCCCCCAGGGGGTCCCCCCCTACGAGCAGTACTTC. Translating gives CASSSPQGVPPYEQYF.